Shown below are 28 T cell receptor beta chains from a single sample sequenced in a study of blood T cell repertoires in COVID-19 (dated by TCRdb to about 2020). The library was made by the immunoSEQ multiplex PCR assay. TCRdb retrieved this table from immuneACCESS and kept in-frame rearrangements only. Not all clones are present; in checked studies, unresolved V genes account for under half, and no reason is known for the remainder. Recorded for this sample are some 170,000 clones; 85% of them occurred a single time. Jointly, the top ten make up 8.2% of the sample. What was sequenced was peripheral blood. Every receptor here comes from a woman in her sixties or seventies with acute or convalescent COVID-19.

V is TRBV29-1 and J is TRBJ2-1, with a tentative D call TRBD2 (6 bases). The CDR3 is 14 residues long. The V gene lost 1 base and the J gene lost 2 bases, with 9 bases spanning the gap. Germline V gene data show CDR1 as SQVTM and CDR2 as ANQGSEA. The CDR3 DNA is TGCAGCGTTGAAGTCGGGAGACCCTACAATGAGCAGTTCTTC. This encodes CSVEVGRPYNEQFF.

In nucleotides, the CDR3 is TGTGCCAGCAGTTCTCTCACCCCAGCGGGAGGGCATGAGCAGTTCTTC. As protein: CASSSLTPAGGHEQFF. This chain joins TRBV6-2 or TRBV6-3 and TRBJ2-1, with TRBD2 identical over 10 bases. In germline, CDR1 is MNHEY, CDR2 SVGEGT. V shed 4 bases, J shed 8 bases, and the junction held 11 bases outside the gene matches. The CDR3 has 16 amino acids.

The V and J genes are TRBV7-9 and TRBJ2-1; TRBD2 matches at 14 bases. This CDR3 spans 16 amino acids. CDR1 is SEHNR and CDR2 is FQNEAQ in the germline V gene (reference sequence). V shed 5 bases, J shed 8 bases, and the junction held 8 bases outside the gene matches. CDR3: CASSPRTSGGIHEQFF. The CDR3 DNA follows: TGTGCCAGCAGCCCAAGGACTAGCGGGGGGATCCATGAGCAGTTCTTC.

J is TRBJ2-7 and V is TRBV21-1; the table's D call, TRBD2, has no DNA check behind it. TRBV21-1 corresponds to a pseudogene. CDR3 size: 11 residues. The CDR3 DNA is TGTGCCAGCAGCATCGGCTACGAGCAGTACGTC. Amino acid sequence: CASSIGYEQYV.

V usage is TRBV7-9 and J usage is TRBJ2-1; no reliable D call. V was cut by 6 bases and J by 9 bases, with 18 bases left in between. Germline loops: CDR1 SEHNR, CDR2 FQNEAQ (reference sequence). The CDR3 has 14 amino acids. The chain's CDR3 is CASRSDSISPEQFF. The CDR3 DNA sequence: TGTGCCAGCAGGTCTGACTCAATTAGCCCTGAGCAGTTCTTC.

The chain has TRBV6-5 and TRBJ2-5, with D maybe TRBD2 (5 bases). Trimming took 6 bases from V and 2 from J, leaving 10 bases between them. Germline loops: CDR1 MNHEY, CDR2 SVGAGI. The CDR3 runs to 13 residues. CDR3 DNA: TGTGCCAGCAGGAGGACTCTGCAAGAGACCCAGTACTTC. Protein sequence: CASRRTLQETQYF.

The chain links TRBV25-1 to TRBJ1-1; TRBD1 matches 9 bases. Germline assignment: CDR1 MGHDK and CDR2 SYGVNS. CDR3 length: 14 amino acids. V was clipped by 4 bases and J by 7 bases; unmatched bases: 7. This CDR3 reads CASSAGTGLIEAFF. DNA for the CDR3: TGTGCCAGCAGTGCCGGGACAGGGCTTATTGAAGCTTTCTTT. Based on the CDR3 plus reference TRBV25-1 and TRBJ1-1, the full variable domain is EADIYQTPRYLVIGTGKKITLECSQTMGHDKMYWYQQDPGMELHLIHYSYGVNSTEKGDLSSESTVSRIRTEHFPLTLESARPSHTSQYLCASSAGTGLIEAFFGQGTRLTVV.

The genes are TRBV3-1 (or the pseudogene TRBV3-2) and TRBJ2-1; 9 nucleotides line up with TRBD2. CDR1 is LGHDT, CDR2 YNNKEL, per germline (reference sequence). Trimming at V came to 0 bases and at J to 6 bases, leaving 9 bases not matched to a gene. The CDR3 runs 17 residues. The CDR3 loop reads CASSQDSVGTSINEQFF. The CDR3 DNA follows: TGTGCCAGCAGCCAAGATTCGGTCGGGACTAGCATCAATGAGCAGTTCTTC.

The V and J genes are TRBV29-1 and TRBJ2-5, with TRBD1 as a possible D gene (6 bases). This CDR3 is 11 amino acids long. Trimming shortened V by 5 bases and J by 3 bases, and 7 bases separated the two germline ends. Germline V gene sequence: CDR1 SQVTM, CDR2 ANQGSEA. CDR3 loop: CSVRTEETQYF. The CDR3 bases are TGCAGCGTTAGGACAGAAGAGACCCAGTACTTC.

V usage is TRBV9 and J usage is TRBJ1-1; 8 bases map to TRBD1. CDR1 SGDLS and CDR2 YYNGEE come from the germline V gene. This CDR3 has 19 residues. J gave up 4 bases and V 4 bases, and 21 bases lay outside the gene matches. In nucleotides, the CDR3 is TGTGCCAGCAGCCCCCGATCGACAGGGGTCGGATCGAGGGCCACTGAAGCTTTCTTT. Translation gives CASSPRSTGVGSRATEAFF.

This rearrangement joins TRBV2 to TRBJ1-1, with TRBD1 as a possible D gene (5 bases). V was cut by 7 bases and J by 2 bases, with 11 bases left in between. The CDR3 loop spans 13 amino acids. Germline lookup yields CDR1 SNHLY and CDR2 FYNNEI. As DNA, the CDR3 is TGTGCCAGCAAGCGGGGACTCAACACTGAAGCTTTCTTT. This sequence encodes CASKRGLNTEAFF.

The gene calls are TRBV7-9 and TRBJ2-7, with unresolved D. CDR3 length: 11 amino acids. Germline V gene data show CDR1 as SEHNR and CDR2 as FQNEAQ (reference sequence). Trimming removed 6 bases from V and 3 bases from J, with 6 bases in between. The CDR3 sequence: CASSLNYEQYF. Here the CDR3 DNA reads TGTGCCAGCAGTCTAAACTACGAGCAGTACTTC. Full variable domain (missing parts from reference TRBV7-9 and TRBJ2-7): DTGVSQNPRHKITKRGQNVTFRCDPISEHNRLYWYRQTLGQGPEFLTYFQNEAQLEKSRLLSDRFSAERPKGSFSTLEIQRTEQGDSAMYLCASSLNYEQYFGPGTRLTVT.

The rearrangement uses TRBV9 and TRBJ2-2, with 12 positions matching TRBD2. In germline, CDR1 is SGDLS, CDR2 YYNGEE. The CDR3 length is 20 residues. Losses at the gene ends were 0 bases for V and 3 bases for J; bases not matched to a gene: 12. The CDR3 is CASSVGAGGLAGSHTGELFF. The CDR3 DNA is TGTGCCAGCAGCGTAGGGGCTGGGGGACTAGCGGGTTCACACACCGGGGAGCTGTTTTTT.

The DNA of the CDR3 is TGTGCCAGCAGCTTCCGTTCCAGGGACTCTGGAAACACCATATATTTT. Its translation: CASSFRSRDSGNTIYF. V usage is TRBV5-6 and J usage is TRBJ1-3, with TRBD1 as a possible D gene (5 bases). Germline V gene data show CDR1 as SGHDT and CDR2 as YYEEEE. CDR3 length equals 16 residues. Trimming removed 2 bases at V and 0 bases at J, with 12 bases between.

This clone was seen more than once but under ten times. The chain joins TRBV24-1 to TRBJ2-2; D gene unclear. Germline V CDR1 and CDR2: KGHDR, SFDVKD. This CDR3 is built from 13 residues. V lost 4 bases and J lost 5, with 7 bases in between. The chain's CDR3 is CATSDHTTGELFF. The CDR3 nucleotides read TGTGCCACCAGTGACCACACAACCGGGGAGCTGTTTTTT.

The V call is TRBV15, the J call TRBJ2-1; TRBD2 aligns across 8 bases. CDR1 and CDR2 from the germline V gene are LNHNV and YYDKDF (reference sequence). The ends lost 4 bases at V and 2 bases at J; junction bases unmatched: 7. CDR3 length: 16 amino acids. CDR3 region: CATSISSGAPYNEQFF. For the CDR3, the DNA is TGTGCCACCAGCATTAGTAGCGGGGCGCCCTACAATGAGCAGTTCTTC. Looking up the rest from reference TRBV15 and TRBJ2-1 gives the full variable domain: DAMVIQNPRYQVTQFGKPVTLSCSQTLNHNVMYWYQQKSSQAPKLLFHYYDKDFNNEADTPDNFQSRRPNTSFCFLDIRSPGLGDTAMYLCATSISSGAPYNEQFFGPGTRLTVL.

The DNA of the CDR3 is TGTGCCAGCAGCTTAAGACACACCCACCATTATGGAAACACCATATATTTT. This codes for CASSLRHTHHYGNTIYF. The chain recombines TRBV7-3 with TRBJ1-3; D not resolved. CDR3 length: 17 residues. Germline CDR1 and CDR2: SGHTA and FQGTGA. Trimming stripped 1 base from V and 3 bases from J, with 16 bases between.

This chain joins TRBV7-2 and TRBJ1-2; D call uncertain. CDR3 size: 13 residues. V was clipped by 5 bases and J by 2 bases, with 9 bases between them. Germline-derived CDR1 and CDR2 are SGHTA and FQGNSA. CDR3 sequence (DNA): TGTGCCAGCAGCATACAGCTGAACTATGGCTACACCTTC. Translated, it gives CASSIQLNYGYTF.

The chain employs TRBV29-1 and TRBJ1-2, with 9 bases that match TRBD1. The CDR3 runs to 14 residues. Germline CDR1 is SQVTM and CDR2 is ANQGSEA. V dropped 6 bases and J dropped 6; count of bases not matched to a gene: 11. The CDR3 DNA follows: TGCAGCGTGTATAAGGGACAGGGAGCAGATGGCTACACCTTC. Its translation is CSVYKGQGADGYTF.

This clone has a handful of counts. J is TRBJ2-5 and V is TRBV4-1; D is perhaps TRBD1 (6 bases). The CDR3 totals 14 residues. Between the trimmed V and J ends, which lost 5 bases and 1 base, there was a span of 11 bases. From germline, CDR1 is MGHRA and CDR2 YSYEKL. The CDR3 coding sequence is TGCGCCAGCAGCGCGGACAGTATCCAAGAGACCCAGTACTTC. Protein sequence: CASSADSIQETQYF.

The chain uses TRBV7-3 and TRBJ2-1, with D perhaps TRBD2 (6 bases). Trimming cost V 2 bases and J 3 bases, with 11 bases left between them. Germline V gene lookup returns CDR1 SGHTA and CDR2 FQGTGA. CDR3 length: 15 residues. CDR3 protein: CASSLSAGRYNEQFF. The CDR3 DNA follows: TGTGCCAGCAGCTTATCGGCGGGACGCTACAATGAGCAGTTCTTC.

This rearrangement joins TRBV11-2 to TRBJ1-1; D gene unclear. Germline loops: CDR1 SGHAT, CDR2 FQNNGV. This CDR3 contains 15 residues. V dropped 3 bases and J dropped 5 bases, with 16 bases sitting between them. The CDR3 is CASSFEDSPGTEAFF. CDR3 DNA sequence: TGTGCCAGCAGCTTCGAGGACTCACCCGGAACTGAAGCTTTCTTT.

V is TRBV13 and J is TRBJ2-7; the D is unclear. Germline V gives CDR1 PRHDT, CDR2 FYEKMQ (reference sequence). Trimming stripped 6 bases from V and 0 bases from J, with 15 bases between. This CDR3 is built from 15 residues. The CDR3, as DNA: TGTGCCAGCAGAGCAAAGTTCCCTGGCTCCTACGAGCAGTACGTC. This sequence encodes CASRAKFPGSYEQYV.

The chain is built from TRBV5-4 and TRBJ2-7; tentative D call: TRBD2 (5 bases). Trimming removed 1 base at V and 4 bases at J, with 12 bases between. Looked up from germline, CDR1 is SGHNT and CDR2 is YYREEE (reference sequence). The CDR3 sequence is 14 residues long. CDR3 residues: CASSLPGGLYEQYF. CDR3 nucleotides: TGTGCCAGCAGCTTGCCCGGCGGGCTATACGAGCAGTACTTC. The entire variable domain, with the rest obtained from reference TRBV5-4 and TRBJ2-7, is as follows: ETGVTQSPTHLIKTRGQQVTLRCSSQSGHNTVSWYQQALGQGPQFIFQYYREEENGRGNFPPRFSGLQFPNYSSELNVNALELDDSALYLCASSLPGGLYEQYFGPGTRLTVT.

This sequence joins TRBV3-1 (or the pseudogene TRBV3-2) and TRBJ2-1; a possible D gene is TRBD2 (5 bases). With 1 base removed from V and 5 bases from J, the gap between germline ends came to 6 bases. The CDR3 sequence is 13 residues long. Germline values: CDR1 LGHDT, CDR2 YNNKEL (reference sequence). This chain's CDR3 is CASSQAGNNEQFF. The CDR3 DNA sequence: TGTGCCAGCAGCCAAGCGGGGAACAATGAGCAGTTCTTC.

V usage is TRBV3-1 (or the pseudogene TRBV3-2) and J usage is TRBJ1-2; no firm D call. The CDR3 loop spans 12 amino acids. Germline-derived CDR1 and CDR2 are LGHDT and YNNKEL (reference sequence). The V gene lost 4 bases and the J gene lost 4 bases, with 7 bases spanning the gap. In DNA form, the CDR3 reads TGTGCCAGCAGCCCCGACACCTATGGCTACACCTTC. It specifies CASSPDTYGYTF.

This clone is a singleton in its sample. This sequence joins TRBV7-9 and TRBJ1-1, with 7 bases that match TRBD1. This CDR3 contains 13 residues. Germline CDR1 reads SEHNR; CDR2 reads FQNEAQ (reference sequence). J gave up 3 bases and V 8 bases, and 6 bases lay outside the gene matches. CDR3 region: CASSTTGDTEAFF. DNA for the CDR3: TGTGCCAGCTCTACAACAGGGGACACTGAAGCTTTCTTT.

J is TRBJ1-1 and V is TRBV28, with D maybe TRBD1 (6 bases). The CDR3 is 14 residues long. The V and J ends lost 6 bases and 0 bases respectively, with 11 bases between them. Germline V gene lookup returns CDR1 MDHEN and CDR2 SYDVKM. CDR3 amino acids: CASSLTGMNTEAFF. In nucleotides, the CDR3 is TGTGCCAGCAGCCTTACAGGGATGAACACTGAAGCTTTCTTT.